The next 11 T cell receptor beta chains were all read from a single sample in a study of blood T cells in healthy people across ages. With a J-beta primer mix and a sample-barcoded 5' primer, a second PCR ran about 7 to 12 cycles. Each CDR3 protein is one row after TCRdb ran MiXCR on the 5' RACE reads. The table lists about 1.8 million distinct CDR3 sequences, roughly 50% of them singletons. Sequencing input: blood. The receptors come from a woman aged 35 to 49 in good health.

The gene calls are TRBV20-1 and TRBJ2-7; TRBD2 might be the D (7 bases). The V gene lost 3 bases and the J gene lost 7 bases, with 19 bases spanning the gap. Germline-derived CDR1 and CDR2 are DFQATT and SNEGSKA (reference sequence). The CDR3 spans 14 residues. The CDR3 DNA sequence: TGCAGTGCTAGTAGGGGGGGGGACTACAATGAGCAGTACTTC. As protein: CSASRGGDYNEQYF.

As regards this clonotype: Mismatch with germline at one junction end may stem from a read error. This chain links TRBV27 with TRBJ2-1; 8 nucleotides agree with TRBD1. Germline CDR1 MNHEY, CDR2 SMNVEV (reference sequence). The CDR3 consists of 17 residues. The CDR3 region has the DNA TGTGCCAGCCAACCTGCCCCCGGGACAGGCTATTACAAGGAGCAGTTCTTC. Translated, it gives CASQPAPGTGYYKEQFF.

CDR3 nucleotide sequence: TGTGCCAGCAGAAAAGCCCAGGGGGCTCATAATGGCTACACCTTC. This sequence encodes CASRKAQGAHNGYTF. The chain recombines TRBV7-9 with TRBJ1-2; 8 bases are shared with TRBD1. Germline CDR1 and CDR2: SEHNR and FQNEAQ (reference sequence). CDR3 length equals 15 residues. J gave up 6 bases and V 6 bases, and 12 bases lay outside the gene matches.

This clonotype was seen a handful of times. V is TRBV3-1 and J is TRBJ1-1; TRBD1 matches 7 bases. The germline gives CDR1 LGHDT, CDR2 YNNKEL (reference sequence). V was pared by 4 bases and J by 2 bases, with 10 bases of the junction left unmatched. This CDR3 comprises 16 residues. The CDR3 loop reads CASSRRQGMGNTEAFF. CDR3 coding DNA: TGTGCCAGCAGCCGCCGACAGGGAATGGGAAACACTGAAGCTTTCTTT.

This clonotype was detected only a few times. The chain employs TRBV24-1 and TRBJ2-1; tentative D call: TRBD1 (6 bases). The CDR3 is made up of 11 amino acids. Trimming pared 7 bases from V and 7 bases from J, leaving 7 bases between. The V gene's germline CDR1 is KGHDR and CDR2 SFDVKD. The DNA for the CDR3 is TGTGCCACCAGAGGGGGAAATGAGCAGTTCTTC. Translating it yields CATRGGNEQFF.

This clonotype was seen more than once but under ten times. The V gene is TRBV20-1, the J gene TRBJ2-5, with 9 bases that match TRBD2. The CDR3 consists of 15 residues. The germline CDR1 and CDR2 sequences are DFQATT and SNEGSKA (reference sequence). Trimming took 7 bases from V and 0 from J; bases not matched to a gene: 9. The CDR3 loop is CSGSGLAGYQETQYF. The DNA of the CDR3 is TGCAGTGGTTCCGGGCTAGCGGGGTACCAAGAGACCCAGTACTTC.

The V and J genes are TRBV21-1 and TRBJ2-7; the table calls TRBD1, which could not be checked here. The J call is in doubt because the DNA end fits TRBJ2-5 better. TRBV21-1 counts as a pseudogene. This CDR3 contains 16 residues. The CDR3 coding sequence is TGTGCCAGCAGCCTCCGGCCGGGACAGGGGGAAGAGACCCAGTACTTC. Its translation is CASSLRPGQGEETQYF.

The chain joins TRBV4-3 to TRBJ1-2; D unclear. The V end was cut by 0 bases, the J end by 7 bases, with 15 bases between. This CDR3 has 15 residues. CDR1 and CDR2 (germline): LGHNA, YSLEER. CDR3 DNA: TGCGCCAGCAGCCAAGATATCTCCGGGATCTCTGGCTACACCTTC. Translation gives CASSQDISGISGYTF.

J is TRBJ2-4 and V is TRBV6-2 or TRBV6-3, with 7 bases lining up with TRBD1. J gave up 7 bases and V 6 bases, and 9 bases lay outside the gene matches. The CDR3 has 14 residues. CDR1 MNHEY and CDR2 SVGEGT come from the germline V gene. The CDR3 here is CASRSATGANIQYF. The CDR3 region has the DNA TGTGCCAGCAGATCTGCCACAGGGGCGAACATTCAGTACTTC.

The V gene is TRBV7-2, the J gene TRBJ2-3, with 7 bases lining up with TRBD1. The V and J ends lost 8 bases and 2 bases, in that order; junction bases with no gene match: 7. The CDR3 spans 14 residues. The V gene's germline CDR1 is SGHTA and CDR2 FQGNSA. The CDR3 nucleotides are TGTGCCAGCTCAACAGGGGCCTTCACAGATACGCAGTATTTT. This translates into CASSTGAFTDTQYF.

The chain links TRBV3-1 to TRBJ2-3; TRBD1 aligns across 8 bases. J gave up 2 bases and V 7 bases, and 2 bases lay outside the gene matches. CDR1 and CDR2 (germline): LGHDT, YNNKEL (reference sequence). The CDR3 contains 13 residues. CDR3 nucleotides: TGTGCCAGCAAGACAGGGGCCACAGATACGCAGTATTTT. It is translated as CASKTGATDTQYF.